The rows below give T cell receptor beta chains drawn from one sample of a study of blood T cell repertoires in COVID-19. Clones were read by immunoSEQ multiplex PCR, and TCRdb kept only the in-frame ones, dropping some. The sample has 200,000 to 250,000 clones, 90% seen once. The sequenced sample consisted of PBMCs or T cells enriched from blood (not recorded which). Source of these receptors: a young man who had been exposed to COVID-19. Each CDR3 is given with its conserved first and last residue. The D gene is left open where the match is weak. Clone size is shown for a subset of rows, as once, few, many or a class of expanded clone.

>TRBJ1-4|-|TRBD1|TRBV5-1
CASSLEPGGPTEKLFF
TGCGCCAGCAGCTTGGAGCCAGGGGGTCCGACGGAAAAACTGTTTTTT
>TRBJ2-4|-|TRBD2|TRBV5-1
CASSLEGTSGSIQYF
TGCGCCAGCAGCTTGGAGGGGACTAGCGGGAGCATTCAGTACTTC
>TRBJ1-1|-|-|TRBV6-4
CASMPSAGDTEAFF
TGTGCCAGCATGCCGTCGGCCGGGGACACTGAAGCTTTCTTT
>TRBJ2-2|-|-|TRBV6-5
CASSPRGANTGELFF
TGTGCCAGCAGCCCCAGAGGCGCGAACACCGGGGAGCTGTTTTTT
>TRBJ2-7|-|-|TRBV27
CASSLGPRVGEQYF
TGTGCCAGCAGTTTGGGTCCGAGGGTAGGGGAGCAGTACTTC
>TRBJ1-1|once|-|TRBV21-1
CASSKLTDTEAFF
TGTGCCAGCAGCAAATTAACGGACACTGAAGCTTTCTTT
>TRBJ2-1|-|TRBD1|TRBV7-9
CASSLGAGTGHNEQFF
TGTGCCAGCAGCCTAGGTGCCGGGACAGGCCACAATGAGCAGTTCTTC
>TRBJ2-7|once|-|TRBV5-4
CASSLVSEAGQYF
TGTGCCAGCAGCTTGGTTTCGGAGGCCGGGCAGTACTTC
>TRBJ2-3|-|TRBD2|TRBV5-1
CASSSTLAGGLLSTDTQYF
TGCGCCAGCAGCTCAACACTAGCGGGGGGCCTCTTAAGCACAGATACGCAGTATTTT
>TRBJ2-7|-|TRBD1|TRBV6-1
CASSEQPGQGVFEQYF
TGTGCCAGCAGTGAACAACCGGGACAGGGGGTTTTCGAGCAGTACTTC
>TRBJ2-7|-|TRBD1|TRBV18
CASSTSGTGLNEQYF
TGTGCCAGCTCTACTTCGGGGACAGGGCTCAACGAGCAGTACTTC
>TRBJ1-6|-|-|TRBV2
CASSVNSPLHF
TGTGCCAGCAGTGTAAATTCACCCCTCCACTTT
>TRBJ1-5|-|TRBD1|TRBV6-4
CASSRDRDQPQHF
TGTGCCAGCAGCCGGGACAGGGATCAGCCCCAGCATTTT
>TRBJ2-7|-|-|TRBV6-5
CASKDSTSEEQYF
TGTGCCAGCAAGGACTCCACCTCCGAAGAGCAGTACTTC